The next 15 T cell receptor beta chains were all read from a single sample in a study of cytomegalovirus exposure and HLA in healthy donors. Primers for the PCR totalled 60 Vbeta and 13 Jbeta. Only in-frame clones appear in the TCRdb table, and some are missing; sequencing was by immunoSEQ multiplex PCR. The sample has tens of thousands of clones. Sequenced material: PBMCs. These receptors were collected from a woman aged 40 to 55 in good health and CMV-seronegative.

This chain links TRBV14 with TRBJ2-1, with 7 bases that match TRBD1. The CDR3 contains 16 residues. Losses at the gene ends were 4 bases for V and 6 bases for J; bases not matched to a gene: 12. Germline-derived CDR1 and CDR2 are SGHDN and FVKESK. In nucleotides, the CDR3 is TGTGCCAGCAGCCGGAACAGGGGTGCGGGCATCAATGAGCAGTTCTTC. The encoded protein is CASSRNRGAGINEQFF.

V usage is TRBV11-2 and J usage is TRBJ1-2; D might be TRBD1 (5 bases). Deletions cut 5 bases from V and 5 bases from J, with 15 bases between. The CDR3 totals 14 residues. Per the germline V gene, CDR1 is SGHAT and CDR2 is FQNNGV. DNA for the CDR3: TGTGCCAGCAGCCCGGGACTCCTTGTTTATGGCTACACCTTC. Its translation: CASSPGLLVYGYTF.

The V call is TRBV30, the J call TRBJ1-3; TRBD1 agrees at 7 bases. Germline CDR1 and CDR2: GTSNPN and SVGIG (reference sequence). Unmatched junction bases numbered 11, after V lost 0 bases and J lost 0 bases. The CDR3 contains 18 residues. As DNA, the CDR3 is TGTGCCTGGAGTGTACCGGGACAGCGAATTAACTCTGGAAACACCATATATTTT. Amino acid sequence: CAWSVPGQRINSGNTIYF.

The V and J genes are TRBV5-1 and TRBJ2-7; maybe TRBD2 (6 bases). The V gene's germline CDR1 is SGHRS and CDR2 YFSETQ. The CDR3 is 16 amino acids. V lost 0 bases and J 0 bases, leaving 13 bases between the germline ends. In DNA, the CDR3 is TGCGCCAGCAGCTTGGGGCGGGATCTTCTCTCCTACGAGCAGTACTTC. Translated: CASSLGRDLLSYEQYF. The whole variable domain, filled in from reference TRBV5-1 and TRBJ2-7, reads KAGVTQTPRYLIKTRGQQVTLSCSPISGHRSVSWYQQTPGQGLQFLFEYFSETQRNKGNFPGRFSGRQFSNSRSEMNVSTLELGDSALYLCASSLGRDLLSYEQYFGPGTRLTVT.

The chain couples TRBV27 to TRBJ2-7; D not resolved. CDR1 MNHEY and CDR2 SMNVEV come from the germline V gene (reference sequence). The CDR3 covers 15 residues. V lost 2 bases to trimming and J lost 0 bases, with 11 bases between them. This chain's CDR3 is CASSLMGIPSYEQYF. Here the CDR3 DNA reads TGTGCCAGCAGTTTAATGGGCATCCCCTCCTACGAGCAGTACTTC.

Turning to this clone: One end of the junction does not line up with germline, which may come from a read error. The chain is built from TRBV29-1 and TRBJ1-4; 7 bases map to TRBD1. Germline-derived CDR1 and CDR2 are SQVTM and ANQGSEA. This CDR3 has 15 amino acids. DNA for the CDR3: TGCAGCGTTAAAGAGTGGACAGGCTACAATGAAAAACTGTTTTTT. Protein product: CSVKEWTGYNEKLFF.

This chain links TRBV4-2 with TRBJ2-2; D is possibly TRBD1 (5 bases). Trimming took 4 bases from V and 0 from J, leaving 18 bases between them. The CDR3 runs to 18 residues. Per the germline V gene, CDR1 is LGHNA and CDR2 is YNFKEQ. As DNA, the CDR3 is TGTGCCAGCAGCCGAAATCACCAGGGATTCGCGAACACCGGGGAGCTGTTTTTT. Translation gives CASSRNHQGFANTGELFF.

J is TRBJ2-7 and V is TRBV15; weak D call: TRBD2 (6 bases). This CDR3 comprises 18 residues. V was cut by 0 bases and J by 2 bases, with 20 bases left in between. Germline-derived CDR1 and CDR2 are LNHNV and YYDKDF (reference sequence). CDR3: CATSRDLGSGLVAYEQYF. DNA for the CDR3: TGTGCCACCAGCAGAGATCTAGGGAGCGGGTTGGTCGCCTACGAGCAGTACTTC.

The V gene is TRBV15, the J gene TRBJ2-7, with TRBD1 matching 7 bases. The CDR3 runs 15 residues. J was trimmed by 5 bases and V by 5 bases; bases with no gene match: 12. Germline CDR1 reads LNHNV; CDR2 reads YYDKDF (reference sequence). CDR3 in DNA: TGTGCCACCAGCGGACTCCTCAGGGGGTTAAACGAGCAGTACTTC. Translating it yields CATSGLLRGLNEQYF.

In regard to this clone: This specimen includes other DNA sequences encoding the same CDR3. V is TRBV20-1 and J is TRBJ2-7; D might be TRBD2 (5 bases). Between the trimmed V and J ends, which lost 5 bases and 4 bases, there was a span of 9 bases. The germline V gene has CDR1 DFQATT and CDR2 SNEGSKA (reference sequence). The CDR3 is made up of 11 amino acids. The CDR3 spells CSALALYEQYF. DNA for the CDR3: TGCAGTGCTCTAGCTCTATACGAGCAGTACTTC.

This chain connects TRBV19 to TRBJ1-5; possible D gene TRBD1, 5 bases. CDR3 size: 15 residues. Germline-derived CDR1 and CDR2 are LNHDA and SQIVND (reference sequence). V gave up 1 base and J gave up 2 bases, with 9 bases separating them. CDR3 loop: CASSIVQGGNQPQHF. CDR3 sequence (DNA): TGTGCCAGTAGTATAGTGCAGGGCGGCAATCAGCCCCAGCATTTT.

This chain links TRBV9 with TRBJ2-7, with TRBD2 matching over 8 bases. The germline CDR1 and CDR2 sequences are SGDLS and YYNGEE. The trim removed 3 bases at V and 3 bases at J, leaving 5 bases unmatched. The CDR3 has 14 residues. The CDR3 nucleotides are TGTGCCAGCAGCGGGGGACTAGACGGCTACGAGCAGTACTTC. This translates into CASSGGLDGYEQYF.

This chain joins TRBV18 and TRBJ1-2, with D hard to call. This CDR3 has 14 residues. Trimming shortened V by 3 bases and J by 7 bases, and 15 bases separated the two germline ends. Germline-derived CDR1 and CDR2 are KGHSH and LQKENI. CDR3: CASSPEGGVSGYTF. CDR3 DNA: TGTGCCAGCTCACCTGAGGGCGGGGTTTCTGGCTACACCTTC.

The chain carries TRBV7-2 and TRBJ1-1; 7 bases align to TRBD1. Germline V gene sequence: CDR1 SGHTA, CDR2 FQGNSA. V lost 1 base to trimming and J lost 1 base; unmatched junction nucleotides: 9. CDR3 size: 17 residues. Written as DNA, the CDR3 is TGTGCCAGCAGCTTAGGCGCAGGGGGTGTGGGGAACACTGAAGCTTTCTTT. Translation: CASSLGAGGVGNTEAFF. The complete variable domain, with remaining parts taken from reference TRBV7-2 and TRBJ1-1, reads GAGVSQSPSNKVTEKGKDVELRCDPISGHTALYWYRQSLGQGLEFLIYFQGNSAPDKSGLPSDRFSAERTGGSVSTLTIQRTQQEDSAVYLCASSLGAGGVGNTEAFFGQGTRLTVV.

The V and J genes are TRBV6-5 and TRBJ1-2; D is perhaps TRBD1 (6 bases). Trimming cost V 6 bases and J 2 bases, with 13 bases left between them. The CDR3 runs to 14 residues. Germline V gene data show CDR1 as MNHEY and CDR2 as SVGAGI. CDR3 loop: CASSMDSGNYGYTF. Here the CDR3 DNA reads TGTGCCAGCAGCATGGACAGCGGAAACTATGGCTACACCTTC.